This entry features one T cell receptor beta chain sequence. An input of about 0.5 to 1 ug of RNA was subjected to reverse transcription using random hexamers. Each CDR3 protein gets one entry after TCRdb re-called the immunoSEQ multiplex PCR reads with MiXCR. Of about 81,000 distinct CDR3 sequences listed, approximately 93% are singletons. This entry is derived from a study of CD8 T cells in Susac syndrome. Germline V gene sequence: CDR1 LGHNT, CDR2 FRNRAP. The CDR3 runs 14 residues. The V and J ends lost 8 bases and 2 bases respectively, with 15 bases between them. The source material was CD8+ T cells from PBMCs. The V and J genes are TRBV12-5 and TRBJ2-5; D may correspond to TRBD1 or TRBD2 (5 bases each). This receptor was obtained from a human donor with Susac syndrome. The CDR3 loop is CASRTGTQQETQYF. CDR3 nucleotides: TGTGCTAGTCGAACCGGGACGCAGCAAGAGACCCAGTACTTC.